This T cell receptor (beta chain) was captured in a study of blood T cell repertoires in COVID-19. Study overall: COVID-19 samples from acute and convalescent phases originated in the United States, Italy and Spain.

Measured with immunoSEQ multiplex PCR; TCRdb has only the in-frame clones, and not every one. The sample lists approximately 250,000 clones; 84% were seen once. The TCR was taken from a human donor in a cohort sampled during active COVID-19. Input material: peripheral blood.

CDR3 sequence (DNA): TGTGCCAGCAGCTTAGAAGTAACTCGCGCAGATACGCAGTATTTT. This sequence encodes CASSLEVTRADTQYF. J is TRBJ2-3 and V is TRBV11-2, with D hard to call. This CDR3 region has 15 residues. V lost 0 bases to trimming and J lost 4 bases, with 11 bases between them. Germline V gene lookup returns CDR1 SGHAT and CDR2 FQNNGV.